Presented here are 22 T cell receptor beta chains from one specimen sequenced in a study of control samples from healthy donors and cancer patients. Clones were sequenced by immunoSEQ multiplex PCR, and TCRdb holds only the in-frame ones, with some missing. Of over 80,000 clones listed, approximately 82% are singletons. The sequenced sample was blood. The source of these receptors is a man aged 55-75 years in good health.

The chain carries TRBV18 and TRBJ2-1, with 11 bases matching TRBD2. CDR3 length equals 16 residues. CDR1 KGHSH and CDR2 LQKENI come from the germline V gene. Unmatched junction bases numbered 8, after V lost 2 bases and J lost 8 bases. CDR3 bases: TGTGCCAGCTCACCAGGACTAGCGGGCTTGCATGATGAGCAGTTCTTC. Residues: CASSPGLAGLHDEQFF. Variable domain in full (rest from reference TRBV18 and TRBJ2-1): NAGVMQNPRHLVRRRGQEARLRCSPMKGHSHVYWYRQLPEEGLKFMVYLQKENIIDESGMPKERFSAEFPKEGPSILRIQQVVRGDSAAYFCASSPGLAGLHDEQFFGPGTRLTVL.

The genes are TRBV27 and TRBJ2-3, with D maybe TRBD2 (5 bases). Between the trimmed V and J ends, which lost 5 bases and 6 bases, there was a span of 18 bases. Per germline, CDR1 MNHEY and CDR2 SMNVEV (reference sequence). The CDR3 runs to 15 residues. CDR3 DNA: TGTGCCAGCAGTAGGCTAGCTTCCCCGGGGGATACGCAGTATTTT. It yields the protein CASSRLASPGDTQYF.

V and J are TRBV14 and TRBJ1-4; the match to TRBD1 covers 9 bases. Unmatched junction bases numbered 7, after V lost 4 bases and J lost 7 bases. Germline V gene lookup returns CDR1 SGHDN and CDR2 FVKESK. CDR3 length equals 15 residues. The CDR3 bases are TGTGCCAGCAGCCGCCGACAGGGGGGAGGTGAAAAACTGTTTTTT. This encodes CASSRRQGGGEKLFF.

The rearrangement joins TRBV30 to TRBJ1-6; D may be TRBD1 (6 bases). Germline V gene sequence: CDR1 GTSNPN, CDR2 SVGIG (reference sequence). This CDR3 is 14 amino acids long. V lost 7 bases and J lost 3, with 13 bases in between. CDR3 in DNA: TGTGCCTCCCCGACAGGTGACTATAATTCACCCCTCCACTTT. It codes for CASPTGDYNSPLHF.

The J gene is TRBJ1-1, the V gene TRBV30; D might be TRBD1 (5 bases). Trimming cost V 1 base and J 11 bases, with 17 bases left between them. CDR3 length: 13 amino acids. Germline loops: CDR1 GTSNPN, CDR2 SVGIG (reference sequence). CDR3 in DNA: TGTGCCTGGAGTGCCGAGGCGGTCTCAGGGGCTTTCTTT. As protein: CAWSAEAVSGAFF.

Written as DNA, the CDR3 is TGTGCCAGCAGCTTGGATCAGGGGCCCTTGTCGAACACTGAAGCTTTCTTT. Amino acid sequence: CASSLDQGPLSNTEAFF. V gene TRBV5-5 combines with J gene TRBJ1-1, with D possibly matching TRBD1 (6 bases). Germline V lookup: CDR1 SGHKS, CDR2 YYEKEE (reference sequence). This CDR3 contains 17 residues. Trimming took 0 bases from V and 1 from J, leaving 16 bases between them.

V gene TRBV6-5 combines with J gene TRBJ1-1, with 8 bases that match TRBD1. The CDR3 runs 15 residues. V lost 1 base and J lost 4; bases outside the gene matches: 5. Per the germline V gene, CDR1 is MNHEY and CDR2 is SVGAGI. The CDR3 nucleotides read TGTGCCAGCAGTTACTTTGGACAGGGTGCCACTGAAGCTTTCTTT. Translation gives CASSYFGQGATEAFF.

V and J are TRBV2 and TRBJ1-6; no definite D call. Trimming pared 8 bases from V and 6 bases from J, leaving 5 bases between. The CDR3 spans 11 residues. Germline lookup yields CDR1 SNHLY and CDR2 FYNNEI. The CDR3 protein is CASRGNSPLHF. CDR3 sequence (DNA): TGTGCCAGCCGAGGTAATTCACCCCTCCACTTT.

This chain connects TRBV2 to TRBJ1-5, with D perhaps TRBD1 (5 bases). The V gene's germline CDR1 is SNHLY and CDR2 FYNNEI. With 10 bases removed from V and 2 bases from J, the gap between germline ends came to 15 bases. CDR3 length: 14 amino acids. Written as DNA, the CDR3 is TGTGCCACTACATACAGGCCGGGCAATCAGCCCCAGCATTTT. The encoded protein is CATTYRPGNQPQHF.

This chain joins TRBV15 and TRBJ2-6; maybe TRBD2 (7 bases). The CDR3 has 16 residues. CDR1 is LNHNV, CDR2 YYDKDF, per germline (reference sequence). Trimming took off 7 bases at V and 0 bases at J, with 13 bases between the two ends. The CDR3, as DNA: TGTGCCACCATGGGGGGGCTTGGCTCTGGGGCCAACGTCCTGACTTTC. As protein: CATMGGLGSGANVLTF.

This clone was picked up one time. The chain employs TRBV10-1 and TRBJ1-2; possible D gene TRBD1, 5 bases. Germline CDR1 and CDR2: WNHNN and SYGVQD (reference sequence). The V and J ends lost 4 bases and 4 bases respectively, with 7 bases between them. The CDR3 spans 12 residues. The CDR3 protein is CASSGQGYGYTF. CDR3 DNA: TGCGCCAGCAGTGGGCAGGGCTATGGCTACACCTTC.

The V and J genes are TRBV6-5 and TRBJ2-2, with a tentative D call TRBD1 (5 bases). The CDR3 is made up of 14 amino acids. V lost 4 bases and J 4 bases, leaving 10 bases between the germline ends. The germline V gene has CDR1 MNHEY and CDR2 SVGAGI. The DNA of the CDR3 is TGTGCCAGCAGTTTGGACACGATCACCGGGGAGCTGTTTTTT. It codes for CASSLDTITGELFF.

The sample holds a few counts of this clone. This sequence joins TRBV2 and TRBJ1-5; D is unresolved. Germline V gene sequence: CDR1 SNHLY, CDR2 FYNNEI. The length of the CDR3 is 15 residues. The ends were cut back, 3 bases at V and 6 bases at J, with 15 bases in the middle. The CDR3 reads CASSDVGGRAQPQHF. For the CDR3, the DNA is TGTGCCAGCAGTGACGTGGGCGGGCGGGCTCAGCCCCAGCATTTT.

This sequence joins TRBV4-2 and TRBJ2-1, with D perhaps TRBD2 (6 bases). V lost 1 base, J lost 4 bases, and 11 bases lay in between. From germline, CDR1 is LGHNA and CDR2 YNFKEQ. The length of the CDR3 is 15 residues. CDR3 DNA sequence: TGTGCCAGCAGCCAAGGGGGGGACCGTTACAATGAGCAGTTCTTC. Protein: CASSQGGDRYNEQFF.

For the CDR3, the DNA is TGTGCCAGTAGTATAGTGCCCCCCTCGTACAATGAGCAGTTCTTC. It translates to CASSIVPPSYNEQFF. This chain links TRBV19 with TRBJ2-1; D not certain. Looked up from germline, CDR1 is LNHDA and CDR2 is SQIVND (reference sequence). Trimming pared 1 base from V and 4 bases from J, leaving 11 bases between. This CDR3 contains 15 residues.

This chain links TRBV5-5 with TRBJ2-7, with 7 bases fitting TRBD1. Per the germline V gene, CDR1 is SGHKS and CDR2 is YYEKEE (reference sequence). After removal of 0 bases from V and 3 bases from J, the junction contained 12 bases not matched to a gene. This CDR3 is built from 17 residues. The CDR3 spells CASSLESLRTGNYEQYF. DNA for the CDR3: TGTGCCAGCAGCTTGGAATCTTTGAGGACAGGCAACTACGAGCAGTACTTC.

V is TRBV2 and J is TRBJ1-1, with unresolved D. The CDR3 is 14 residues long. Germline CDR1 and CDR2: SNHLY and FYNNEI. Trimming shortened V by 1 base and J by 3 bases, and 9 bases separated the two germline ends. The CDR3, as DNA: TGTGCCAGCAGTGAAGGCCAGGTTTACACTGAAGCTTTCTTT. Its translation is CASSEGQVYTEAFF. Full variable domain (outside the CDR3, taken from reference TRBV2 and TRBJ1-1): EPEVTQTPSHQVTQMGQEVILRCVPISNHLYFYWYRQILGQKVEFLVSFYNNEISEKSEIFDDQFSVERPDGSNFTLKIRSTKLEDSAMYFCASSEGQVYTEAFFGQGTRLTVV.

CDR3 residues: CASFDTVNTEAFF. DNA for the CDR3: TGTGCCAGCTTCGACACAGTGAACACTGAAGCTTTCTTT. The J gene is TRBJ1-1, the V gene TRBV2; D is undetermined. This CDR3 contains 13 residues. Germline CDR1 reads SNHLY; CDR2 reads FYNNEI. Trimming shortened V by 8 bases and J by 0 bases, and 10 bases separated the two germline ends.

V and J are TRBV5-1 and TRBJ2-5; the match to TRBD2 covers 9 bases. V dropped 8 bases and J dropped 5; count of bases not matched to a gene: 10. This CDR3 spans 14 amino acids. Looked up from germline, CDR1 is SGHRS and CDR2 is YFSETQ. The CDR3 nucleotides read TGCGCCAGTAGGGGCGGGGGGGCCCTGGAGACCCAGTACTTC. It yields the protein CASRGGGALETQYF.

As to this clone: Compared with germline, one end of the junction differs, possibly owing to a read error. The rearrangement joins TRBV7-7 to TRBJ2-1, with no clear D. The CDR3 extends over 13 amino acids. Germline V gives CDR1 SSHAT, CDR2 FNYEAQ (reference sequence). The CDR3 spells CASSLSTSNEQFF. CDR3 DNA sequence: TGTGCTAGCAGCTTATCCACTTCCAATGAGCAGTTCTTC. The whole variable domain, remainder taken from reference TRBV7-7 and TRBJ2-1, is GAGVSQSPRYKVTKRGQDVTLRCDPISSHATLYWYQQALGQGPEFLTYFNYEAQPDKSGLPSDRFSAERPEGSISTLTIQRTEQRDSAMYRCASSLSTSNEQFFGPGTRLTVL.

V and J are TRBV9 and TRBJ1-4, with 7 bases fitting TRBD1. V lost 4 bases and J lost 4; bases outside the gene matches: 4. CDR1 is SGDLS and CDR2 is YYNGEE in the germline V gene. The length of the CDR3 is 14 residues. The CDR3 DNA reads as TGTGCCAGCAGCACAGGGGTAGGTAATGAAAAACTGTTTTTT. Encoded protein: CASSTGVGNEKLFF.

This chain uses TRBV5-1 with TRBJ1-2; the D is unclear. Deletions cut 1 base from V and 2 bases from J, with 6 bases between. The CDR3 contains 13 residues. Germline CDR1 and CDR2: SGHRS and YFSETQ. The CDR3 DNA is TGCGCCAGCAGCTTGCAGATCAACTATGGCTACACCTTC. It specifies CASSLQINYGYTF.